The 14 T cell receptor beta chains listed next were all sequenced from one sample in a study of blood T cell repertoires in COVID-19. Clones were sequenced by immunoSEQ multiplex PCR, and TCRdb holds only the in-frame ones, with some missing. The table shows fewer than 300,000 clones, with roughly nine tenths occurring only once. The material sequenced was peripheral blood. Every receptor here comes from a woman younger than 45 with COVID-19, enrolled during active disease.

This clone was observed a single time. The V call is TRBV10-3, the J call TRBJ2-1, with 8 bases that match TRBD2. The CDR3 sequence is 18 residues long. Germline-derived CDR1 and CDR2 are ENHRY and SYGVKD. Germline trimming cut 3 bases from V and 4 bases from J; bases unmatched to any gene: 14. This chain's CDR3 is CAISDPNRGGSEYNEQFF. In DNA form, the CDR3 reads TGTGCCATCAGTGACCCGAACCGGGGGGGCTCGGAATACAATGAGCAGTTCTTC.

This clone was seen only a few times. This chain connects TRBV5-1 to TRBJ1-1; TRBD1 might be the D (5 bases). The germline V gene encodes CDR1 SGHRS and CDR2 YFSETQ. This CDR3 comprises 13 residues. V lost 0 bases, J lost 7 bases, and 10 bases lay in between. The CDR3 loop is CASSLAGVLEAFF. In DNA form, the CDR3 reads TGCGCCAGCAGCTTGGCGGGGGTACTTGAAGCTTTCTTT.

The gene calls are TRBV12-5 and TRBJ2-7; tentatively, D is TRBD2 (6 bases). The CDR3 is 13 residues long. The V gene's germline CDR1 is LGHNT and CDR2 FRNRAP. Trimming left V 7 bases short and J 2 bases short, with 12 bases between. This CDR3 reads CASALTGAYEQYF. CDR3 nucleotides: TGTGCTAGTGCCCTGACGGGGGCCTACGAGCAGTACTTC.

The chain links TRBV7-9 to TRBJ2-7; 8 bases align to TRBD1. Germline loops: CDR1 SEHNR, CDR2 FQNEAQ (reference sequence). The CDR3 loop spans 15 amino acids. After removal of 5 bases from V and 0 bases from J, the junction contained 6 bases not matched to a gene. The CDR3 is CASSPTGASSYEQYF. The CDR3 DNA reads TGTGCCAGCAGCCCGACAGGGGCAAGCTCCTACGAGCAGTACTTC.

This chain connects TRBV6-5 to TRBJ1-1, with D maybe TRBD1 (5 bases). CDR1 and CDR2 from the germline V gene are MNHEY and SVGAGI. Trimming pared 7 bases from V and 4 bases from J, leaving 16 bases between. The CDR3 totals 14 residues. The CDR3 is CASKREGRGTEAFF. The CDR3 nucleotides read TGTGCCAGCAAACGCGAGGGGAGGGGCACTGAAGCTTTCTTT.

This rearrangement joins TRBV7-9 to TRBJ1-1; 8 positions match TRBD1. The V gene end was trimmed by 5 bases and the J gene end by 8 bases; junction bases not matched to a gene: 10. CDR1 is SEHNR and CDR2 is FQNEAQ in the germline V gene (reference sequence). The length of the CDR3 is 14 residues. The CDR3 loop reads CASSHGTGAFEAFF. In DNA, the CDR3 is TGTGCCAGCAGCCACGGGACAGGAGCCTTCGAAGCTTTCTTT.

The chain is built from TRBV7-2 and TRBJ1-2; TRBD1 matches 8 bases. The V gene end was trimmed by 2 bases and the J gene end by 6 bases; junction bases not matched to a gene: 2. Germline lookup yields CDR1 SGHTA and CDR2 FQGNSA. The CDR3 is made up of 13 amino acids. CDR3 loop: CASSLSQGDGYTF. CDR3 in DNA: TGTGCCAGCAGCTTATCACAGGGGGATGGCTACACCTTC.

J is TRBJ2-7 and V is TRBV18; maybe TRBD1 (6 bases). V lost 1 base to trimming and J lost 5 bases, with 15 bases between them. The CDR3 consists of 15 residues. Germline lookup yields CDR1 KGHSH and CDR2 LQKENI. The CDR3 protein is CASSPQPGTTNEQYF. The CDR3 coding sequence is TGTGCCAGCTCACCACAACCCGGGACAACCAACGAGCAGTACTTC.

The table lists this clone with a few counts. This CDR3 is CAISGRGDNTEAFF. The CDR3 DNA follows: TGTGCCATCAGTGGCCGGGGAGACAACACTGAAGCTTTCTTT. The J gene is TRBJ1-1, the V gene TRBV10-3; D remains unclear. CDR1 is ENHRY, CDR2 SYGVKD, per germline. Trimming cost V 4 bases and J 2 bases, with 11 bases left between them. The CDR3 runs to 14 residues.

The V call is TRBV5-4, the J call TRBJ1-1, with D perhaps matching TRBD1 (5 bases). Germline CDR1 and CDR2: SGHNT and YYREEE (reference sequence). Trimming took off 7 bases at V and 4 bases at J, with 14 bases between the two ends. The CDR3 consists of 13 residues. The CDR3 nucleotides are TGTGCCAGCTTCGTAGGGGTCGGCACTGAAGCTTTCTTT. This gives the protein CASFVGVGTEAFF. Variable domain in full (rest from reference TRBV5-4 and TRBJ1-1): ETGVTQSPTHLIKTRGQQVTLRCSSQSGHNTVSWYQQALGQGPQFIFQYYREEENGRGNFPPRFSGLQFPNYSSELNVNALELDDSALYLCASFVGVGTEAFFGQGTRLTVV.

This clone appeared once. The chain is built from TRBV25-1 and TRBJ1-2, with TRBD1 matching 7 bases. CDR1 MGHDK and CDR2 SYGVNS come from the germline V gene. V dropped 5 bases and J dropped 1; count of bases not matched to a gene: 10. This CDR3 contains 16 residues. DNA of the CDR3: TGTGCCAGCAGTCTTGGGACAGCCTTGTTTAACTATGGCTACACCTTC. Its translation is CASSLGTALFNYGYTF.

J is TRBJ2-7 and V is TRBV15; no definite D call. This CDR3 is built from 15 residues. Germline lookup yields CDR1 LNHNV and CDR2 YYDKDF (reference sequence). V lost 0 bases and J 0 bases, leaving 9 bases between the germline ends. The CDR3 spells CATSRDLPLSYEQYF. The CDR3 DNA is TGTGCCACCAGCAGAGATCTTCCCCTCTCCTACGAGCAGTACTTC.

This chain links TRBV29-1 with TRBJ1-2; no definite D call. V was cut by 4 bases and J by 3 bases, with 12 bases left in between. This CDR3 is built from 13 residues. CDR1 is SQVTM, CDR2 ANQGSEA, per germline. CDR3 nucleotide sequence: TGCAGCGTTGTAATGGGCGGGGACTATGGCTACACCTTC. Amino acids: CSVVMGGDYGYTF.

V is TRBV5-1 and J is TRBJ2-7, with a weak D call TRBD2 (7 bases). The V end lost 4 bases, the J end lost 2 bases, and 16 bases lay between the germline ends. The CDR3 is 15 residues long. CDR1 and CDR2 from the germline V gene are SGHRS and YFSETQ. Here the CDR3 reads CASSPRGEGAYEQYF. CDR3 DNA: TGCGCCAGCAGCCCGAGAGGGGAGGGGGCCTACGAGCAGTACTTC.